One sample yielded the 24 T cell receptor beta chains listed below, sequenced in a study of blood T cell repertoires in COVID-19. Some clones are missing from TCRdb's copy, which holds only in-frame ones; the method was immunoSEQ multiplex PCR. The sample holds a few hundred thousand clones, about 85% seen once. The sequencing sample was made of peripheral blood. These receptors were collected from a woman aged 18 to 35 with acute or convalescent COVID-19.

This clone appeared a single time. The chain carries TRBV19 and TRBJ1-5; D is unclear. Germline V gives CDR1 LNHDA, CDR2 SQIVND (reference sequence). The CDR3 covers 14 residues. V lost 8 bases, J lost 12 bases, and 23 bases lay in between. DNA of the CDR3: TGTGCCAGTGAAATGACCGGGAGCCAGCTGCTCCAGCATTTT. Translated: CASEMTGSQLLQHF.

The rearrangement links TRBV7-2 to TRBJ1-1; D is ambiguous. The germline V gene has CDR1 SGHTA and CDR2 FQGNSA. The CDR3 loop spans 11 amino acids. Between the trimmed V and J ends, which lost 2 bases and 11 bases, there was a span of 9 bases. The CDR3 DNA is TGTGCCAGCAGCTTAAACGGTCGGGCTTTCTTT. Encoded protein: CASSLNGRAFF.

The gene calls are TRBV19 and TRBJ2-7, with D maybe TRBD2 (5 bases). Germline loops: CDR1 LNHDA, CDR2 SQIVND (reference sequence). The CDR3 contains 14 residues. V gave up 7 bases and J gave up 4 bases, with 17 bases separating them. CDR3 sequence (DNA): TGTGCCAGTACTGAGAGGGTTAGTAATTACGAGCAGTACTTC. Amino acid sequence: CASTERVSNYEQYF.

This chain links TRBV5-1 with TRBJ2-2; perhaps TRBD2 as D (7 bases). The CDR3 spans 15 residues. Trimming removed 4 bases at V and 3 bases at J, with 13 bases between. Germline CDR1 SGHRS, CDR2 YFSETQ. As DNA, the CDR3 is TGCGCCAGCAGCCCAGGGGACTATTACACCGGGGAGCTGTTTTTT. Encoded protein: CASSPGDYYTGELFF.

J is TRBJ1-4 and V is TRBV5-5, with 9 bases matching TRBD1. V gave up 5 bases and J gave up 5 bases; unmatched junction bases: 10. Germline CDR1 and CDR2: SGHKS and YYEKEE (reference sequence). The CDR3 length is 16 residues. The CDR3 region has the DNA TGTGCCAGCAGACTCACTGCCGGGACAGGGAATGAAAAACTGTTTTTT. Protein: CASRLTAGTGNEKLFF.

J is TRBJ1-1 and V is TRBV27, with TRBD1 as a possible D gene (6 bases). CDR1 and CDR2 from the germline V gene are MNHEY and SMNVEV (reference sequence). V lost 5 bases to trimming and J lost 7 bases, with 14 bases between them. CDR3 size: 13 residues. The CDR3 nucleotides read TGTGCCAGCAGTGTACAGGGTTTGGGTGAAGCTTTCTTT. Protein sequence: CASSVQGLGEAFF.

J is TRBJ2-3 and V is TRBV13, with TRBD2 identical over 14 bases. CDR1 and CDR2 from the germline V gene are PRHDT and FYEKMQ (reference sequence). The J segment lost 0 bases and the V segment lost 2 bases, leaving 10 bases of the junction unmatched. The CDR3 extends over 20 amino acids. CDR3 nucleotide sequence: TGTGCCAGCAGCTTAACTCCGGGACTAGCGGGGGCCCCTAGCACAGATACGCAGTATTTT. Its protein product is CASSLTPGLAGAPSTDTQYF. Full variable domain (missing parts from reference TRBV13 and TRBJ2-3): AAGVIQSPRHLIKEKRETATLKCYPIPRHDTVYWYQQGPGQDPQFLISFYEKMQSDKGSIPDRFSAQQFSDYHSELNMSSLELGDSALYFCASSLTPGLAGAPSTDTQYFGPGTRLTVL.

This sequence joins TRBV5-1 and TRBJ2-7; TRBD1 matches at 9 bases. V dropped 1 base and J dropped 2; count of bases not matched to a gene: 1. Looked up from germline, CDR1 is SGHRS and CDR2 is YFSETQ. The CDR3 sequence is 14 residues long. This chain's CDR3 is CASSLTGGPYEQYF. Here the CDR3 DNA reads TGCGCCAGCAGCTTGACAGGGGGCCCCTACGAGCAGTACTTC.

The J gene is TRBJ1-6, the V gene TRBV18, with TRBD1 identical over 9 bases. The CDR3 has 15 amino acids. Germline loops: CDR1 KGHSH, CDR2 LQKENI. J was trimmed by 10 bases and V by 6 bases; bases with no gene match: 10. CDR3 nucleotides: TGTGCCAGCTCCCCAGGGGGACAGGGTCGATCACCCCTCCACTTT. This sequence encodes CASSPGGQGRSPLHF.

Concerning this clone: The germline gene is not matched at one end of the junction; a read error may be the cause. This chain connects TRBV5-8 to TRBJ2-3; no definite D call. CDR1 and CDR2 (germline): SGHTS, YDEGEE. This CDR3 has 15 residues. CDR3 region: CASRLGTLSTDTQYF. For the CDR3, the DNA is TGTGCCAGCAGGTTGGGTACATTGAGCACAGATACGCAGTATTTT.

This chain uses TRBV6-5 with TRBJ2-7, with D possibly TRBD2 on 5 matching bases. Germline loops: CDR1 MNHEY, CDR2 SVGAGI. The germline V and J ends were trimmed by 8 bases and 4 bases, with 6 bases remaining between them. The CDR3 runs 10 residues. CDR3 region: CASSGYEQYF. CDR3 nucleotide sequence: TGTGCCAGCTCGGGGTACGAGCAGTACTTC.

The chain has TRBV2 and TRBJ2-7; tentative D call: TRBD1 (5 bases). From germline, CDR1 is SNHLY and CDR2 FYNNEI. The V end was cut by 6 bases, the J end by 3 bases, with 9 bases between. The CDR3 length is 12 residues. The CDR3 nucleotides read TGTGCCAGCAGCGGAACAGGCTACGAGCAGTACTTC. Protein product: CASSGTGYEQYF. The full variable domain, in which reference TRBV2 and TRBJ2-7 provide the parts outside the CDR3, is EPEVTQTPSHQVTQMGQEVILRCVPISNHLYFYWYRQILGQKVEFLVSFYNNEISEKSEIFDDQFSVERPDGSNFTLKIRSTKLEDSAMYFCASSGTGYEQYFGPGTRLTVT.

The chain carries TRBV29-1 and TRBJ1-2; tentative D call: TRBD1 (6 bases). CDR1 is SQVTM, CDR2 ANQGSEA, per germline. The CDR3 is 12 amino acids. CDR3 bases: TGCAGTATTCAGGGGTTGGCCTATGGCTACACCTTC. Protein: CSIQGLAYGYTF.

The chain is built from TRBV12-3 or TRBV12-4 and TRBJ1-1, with no clear D. Trimming shortened V by 11 bases and J by 4 bases, and 17 bases separated the two germline ends. There are 13 residues in the CDR3. CDR3: CASWFGVGTEAFF. Here the CDR3 DNA reads TGTGCCTCTTGGTTCGGAGTGGGCACTGAAGCTTTCTTT.

The chain uses TRBV5-8 and TRBJ2-7; D not resolved. Germline CDR1 reads SGHTS; CDR2 reads YDEGEE. The CDR3 runs 14 residues. Trimming pared 1 base from V and 2 bases from J, leaving 10 bases between. In DNA, the CDR3 is TGTGCCAGCAGCTTGAGACAACGGACCTACGAGCAGTACTTC. As protein: CASSLRQRTYEQYF.

The rearrangement uses TRBV5-4 and TRBJ2-7; no definite D call. The germline CDR1 and CDR2 sequences are SGHNT and YYREEE (reference sequence). V was clipped by 5 bases and J by 5 bases, with 23 bases between them. There are 16 residues in the CDR3. The CDR3, as DNA: TGTGCCAGCAGTTCCAGAGCATTACCTAGTGGTGACGAGCAGTACTTC. Translation: CASSSRALPSGDEQYF. The full variable domain, with the rest looked up from reference TRBV5-4 and TRBJ2-7, is ETGVTQSPTHLIKTRGQQVTLRCSSQSGHNTVSWYQQALGQGPQFIFQYYREEENGRGNFPPRFSGLQFPNYSSELNVNALELDDSALYLCASSSRALPSGDEQYFGPGTRLTVT.

The V call is TRBV7-9, the J call TRBJ1-1; D is ambiguous. Germline-derived CDR1 and CDR2 are SEHNR and FQNEAQ (reference sequence). The CDR3 has 13 residues. The germline V and J ends were trimmed by 5 bases and 3 bases, with 10 bases remaining between them. The CDR3 reads CASSPEPYTEAFF. CDR3 nucleotides: TGTGCCAGCAGCCCGGAGCCCTACACTGAAGCTTTCTTT. Full variable domain (remainder filled in from reference TRBV7-9 and TRBJ1-1): DTGVSQNPRHKITKRGQNVTFRCDPISEHNRLYWYRQTLGQGPEFLTYFQNEAQLEKSRLLSDRFSAERPKGSFSTLEIQRTEQGDSAMYLCASSPEPYTEAFFGQGTRLTVV.

The chain recombines TRBV5-1 with TRBJ2-7; 8 nucleotides match TRBD1. Germline-derived CDR1 and CDR2 are SGHRS and YFSETQ. V shed 0 bases, J shed 4 bases, and the junction held 6 bases outside the gene matches. The CDR3 is made up of 15 amino acids. CDR3 nucleotide sequence: TGCGCCAGCAGCTTGGAGCCAGGGGGCCGGTACGAGCAGTACTTC. This gives the protein CASSLEPGGRYEQYF.

The rearrangement joins TRBV6-2 or TRBV6-3 to TRBJ2-7, with 8 bases lining up with TRBD1. The CDR3 has 15 residues. The germline gives CDR1 MNHEY, CDR2 SVGEGT. V was pared by 6 bases and J by 3 bases, with 10 bases of the junction left unmatched. CDR3 nucleotides: TGTGCCAGCAGCTCGCTCGGACAGGGTGACTACGAGCAGTACTTC. It codes for CASSSLGQGDYEQYF.

V is TRBV11-2 and J is TRBJ2-4, with D uncertain. V was clipped by 5 bases and J by 5 bases, with 19 bases between them. The CDR3 spans 16 residues. Germline V gene sequence: CDR1 SGHAT, CDR2 FQNNGV. The CDR3 protein is CASSPIPGQSQNIQYF. The CDR3, as DNA: TGTGCCAGCAGCCCTATCCCGGGTCAATCACAAAACATTCAGTACTTC.

This chain joins TRBV6-1 and TRBJ2-6; unclear D gene. The germline V and J ends were trimmed by 3 bases and 4 bases, with 10 bases remaining between them. Germline V CDR1 and CDR2: MNHNS, SASEGT. The CDR3 consists of 15 residues. The CDR3 sequence: CASSDGFSGANVLTF. The CDR3, as DNA: TGTGCCAGCAGTGACGGGTTTTCCGGGGCCAACGTCCTGACTTTC.

This clone turned up a few times. The chain has TRBV11-2 and TRBJ1-3, with 8 bases matching TRBD1. CDR3 length equals 15 residues. After removal of 4 bases from V and 2 bases from J, the junction contained 4 bases not matched to a gene. CDR1 and CDR2 (germline): SGHAT, FQNNGV. The CDR3 DNA reads TGTGCCAGCAGCTCGACAGGGGTAGCTGGAAACACCATATATTTT. This gives the protein CASSSTGVAGNTIYF.

This chain connects TRBV6-5 to TRBJ1-1, with 8 bases aligning to TRBD1. This CDR3 contains 14 residues. The V gene end was trimmed by 6 bases and the J gene end by 4 bases; junction bases not matched to a gene: 7. Germline loops: CDR1 MNHEY, CDR2 SVGAGI. The CDR3 here is CASRRDRGVTEAFF. The CDR3 DNA follows: TGTGCCAGCAGAAGAGACAGGGGAGTCACTGAAGCTTTCTTT.

V usage is TRBV19 and J usage is TRBJ2-1, with no clear D. Trimming left V 11 bases short and J 11 bases short, with 7 bases between. Germline CDR1 LNHDA, CDR2 SQIVND (reference sequence). CDR3 length equals 8 residues. CDR3 in amino acids: CAAEKQFF. Written as DNA, the CDR3 is TGTGCCGCGGAGAAGCAGTTCTTC.